One sample yielded the 5 T cell receptor beta chains listed below, sequenced in a study of blood T cells in healthy people across ages. PCR was performed a second time for about 6 to 12 cycles using a sample-barcoded 5' primer and a J-beta primer mix. Using its own MiXCR run on the 5' RACE reads, TCRdb lists one record per CDR3 protein. The sample holds around 1,500,000 distinct CDR3 sequences; approximately 30% are singletons and the top ten take 7.7%. The sequencing sample was made of blood. These receptor sequences come from a woman under 40 in good health.

This clonotype was counted at least ten times. The chain joins TRBV6-5 to TRBJ2-7; maybe TRBD1 (6 bases). V shed 6 bases and J shed 4 bases, with 10 bases lying between them. Germline V CDR1 and CDR2: MNHEY, SVGAGI. This CDR3 spans 12 amino acids. The CDR3 DNA reads as TGTGCCAGCAGCCAGGGGATGTACGAGCAGTACTTC. Encoded protein: CASSQGMYEQYF.

The chain's CDR3 is CASSLAPGGGGNQPQHF. In nucleotides, the CDR3 is TGTGCCAGCAGTCTCGCTCCCGGGGGAGGAGGCAATCAGCCCCAGCATTTT. This chain joins TRBV27 and TRBJ1-5, with a tentative D call TRBD1 (5 bases). CDR1 is MNHEY, CDR2 SMNVEV, per germline (reference sequence). V dropped 5 bases and J dropped 2 bases, with 19 bases sitting between them. The CDR3 covers 17 residues.

This clonotype turned up a few times. The genes are TRBV28 and TRBJ2-6; D is tentatively TRBD1 or TRBD2 (5 bases each). Trimming shortened V by 4 bases and J by 4 bases, and 23 bases separated the two germline ends. The germline V gene has CDR1 MDHEN and CDR2 SYDVKM. The CDR3 sequence is 19 residues long. CDR3 in amino acids: CASSSPRGGEGPGANVLTF. CDR3 in DNA: TGTGCCAGCAGTTCCCCCCGCGGTGGAGAGGGGCCAGGGGCCAACGTCCTGACTTTC. Complete variable domain (other parts from reference TRBV28 and TRBJ2-6): DVKVTQSSRYLVKRTGEKVFLECVQDMDHENMFWYRQDPGLGLRLIYFSYDVKMKEKGDIPEGYSVSREKKERFSLILESASTNQTSMYLCASSSPRGGEGPGANVLTFGAGSRLTVL.

Concerning this clonotype itself: A much larger clone differs by one base, so this may be a read error. V usage is TRBV5-1 and J usage is TRBJ2-5, with 7 bases identical to TRBD2. Trimming cost V 0 bases and J 11 bases; bases outside gene matches: 16. This CDR3 comprises 16 residues. Per germline, CDR1 SGHRS and CDR2 YFSETQ. The CDR3 region has the DNA TGCGCCAGCAGCTTGGCCCGGACTAGTTCCTACAATGAGCAGTACTTC. Translated: CASSLARTSSYNEQYF.

This rearrangement joins TRBV10-3 to TRBJ2-1; TRBD1 matches at 7 bases. CDR3 length equals 15 residues. The V gene's germline CDR1 is ENHRY and CDR2 SYGVKD. V trimming: 3 bases; J trimming: 3 bases; junction bases outside the gene matches: 5. CDR3 in amino acids: CAISEGTASYNEQFF. The CDR3 DNA is TGTGCCATCAGTGAAGGGACAGCGAGCTACAATGAGCAGTTCTTC.